These 30 T cell receptor beta chains originate from one sample sequenced in a study of blood T cell repertoires in COVID-19. The protocol was immunoSEQ multiplex PCR, while the TCRdb copy is restricted to in-frame clones and leaves out a portion. The table lists 150,000 to 200,000 clones, 80% of them singletons. Sequenced sample: PBMCs or T cells enriched from blood (not recorded which). These receptors were collected from a middle-aged man who had recovered from COVID-19.

This clone was recorded a few times. The V and J genes are TRBV2 and TRBJ2-7; 7 bases match TRBD1. V lost 1 base and J lost 0; bases outside the gene matches: 9. CDR3 length: 17 residues. Germline loops: CDR1 SNHLY, CDR2 FYNNEI. The DNA of the CDR3 is TGTGCCAGCAGTGAAGAGGTGAAGACAGGGTCCTCCTACGAGCAGTACGTC. Its translation: CASSEEVKTGSSYEQYV.

This clone was detected only a few times. The V and J genes are TRBV6-5 and TRBJ2-1; 9 bases match TRBD2. The V segment lost 2 bases and the J segment 9 bases; nucleotides outside the gene matches: 8. The CDR3 length is 15 residues. In germline, CDR1 is MNHEY, CDR2 SVGAGI. The CDR3 DNA reads TGTGCCAGCAGTTACAAGGCTAGCGGGGTTATTGAGCAGTTCTTC. Protein sequence: CASSYKASGVIEQFF.

This clone has only one observation. CDR3 sequence reads: CAIFANLGQGTPSEQFF. In nucleotides, the CDR3 is TGTGCCATCTTTGCGAACCTGGGACAGGGGACCCCCAGCGAGCAGTTCTTC. J is TRBJ2-1 and V is TRBV10-3, with 10 bases that match TRBD1. Germline V CDR1 and CDR2: ENHRY, SYGVKD. V lost 8 bases, J lost 10 bases, and 20 bases stayed unmatched. This CDR3 has 17 amino acids.

The CDR3: CASSLGGAQSTDTQYF. In nucleotides, the CDR3 is TGCGCCAGCAGCTTAGGTGGGGCCCAGAGCACAGATACGCAGTATTTT. This sequence joins TRBV5-1 and TRBJ2-3; tentatively, D is TRBD1 (5 bases). Germline values: CDR1 SGHRS, CDR2 YFSETQ. Trimming cost V 2 bases and J 0 bases, with 13 bases left between them. The CDR3 spans 16 residues.

CDR3 DNA: TGTGCCAGCAGCTTAAAAGGGACTAGTATCTACGAGCAGTACTTC. Translating gives CASSLKGTSIYEQYF. The V call is TRBV11-2, the J call TRBJ2-7; 8 bases map to TRBD2. The germline V gene has CDR1 SGHAT and CDR2 FQNNGV. The CDR3 extends over 15 amino acids. With 2 bases clipped from V and 3 bases from J, the junction kept 6 bases outside the gene matches.

This clone has just a few counts. CDR3 sequence: CASSHKGMTGAVNEQFF. The CDR3 bases are TGTGCCAGCAGCCACAAAGGAATGACAGGGGCGGTCAATGAGCAGTTCTTC. V and J are TRBV25-1 and TRBJ2-1, with 8 bases lining up with TRBD1. This CDR3 region has 17 residues. Trimming at V came to 6 bases and at J to 6 bases, leaving 16 bases not matched to a gene. Per germline, CDR1 MGHDK and CDR2 SYGVNS.

This chain connects TRBV2 to TRBJ1-2, with a possible D match to TRBD1 (6 bases). The CDR3 loop spans 13 amino acids. V was shortened by 4 bases and J by 7 bases, with 13 bases between the two germline ends. The germline CDR1 and CDR2 sequences are SNHLY and FYNNEI. The chain's CDR3 is CASSATGNFGYTF. The CDR3 DNA reads as TGTGCCAGCAGTGCTACAGGGAATTTTGGCTACACCTTC.

V gene TRBV30 combines with J gene TRBJ1-2; 11 bases are shared with TRBD1. The CDR3 sequence is 15 residues long. CDR1 GTSNPN and CDR2 SVGIG come from the germline V gene (reference sequence). Trimming removed 3 bases from V and 8 bases from J; junction bases left unmatched: 11. The CDR3 sequence: CAWRVAGQGARGYTF. The CDR3 DNA sequence: TGTGCCTGGAGAGTAGCAGGACAGGGGGCGCGGGGCTACACCTTC.

The chain recombines TRBV4-1 with TRBJ2-3, with 8 bases lining up with TRBD1. The V gene end was trimmed by 4 bases and the J gene end by 5 bases; junction bases not matched to a gene: 5. The CDR3 runs to 14 residues. Germline-derived CDR1 and CDR2 are MGHRA and YSYEKL. Here the CDR3 reads CASSPRQGRDTQYF. The DNA for the CDR3 is TGCGCCAGCAGCCCCAGACAGGGGAGAGATACGCAGTATTTT.

This clone was picked up a small number of times. The chain joins TRBV30 to TRBJ1-2; 9 positions match TRBD1. This CDR3 is built from 14 residues. Germline loops: CDR1 GTSNPN, CDR2 SVGIG (reference sequence). The junction had 6 bases not matched to a gene; V was cut back by 4 bases and J by 3 bases. In nucleotides, the CDR3 is TGTGCCTGGATGGGACAGGGTCTCGACTATGGCTACACCTTC. Protein: CAWMGQGLDYGYTF. Full variable domain (remainder filled in from reference TRBV30 and TRBJ1-2): SQTIHQWPATLVQPVGSPLSLECTVEGTSNPNLYWYRQAAGRGLQLLFYSVGIGQISSEVPQNLSASRPQDRQFILSSKKLLLSDSGFYLCAWMGQGLDYGYTFGSGTRLTVV.

The V and J genes are TRBV6-5 and TRBJ1-2, with D possibly TRBD1 on 5 matching bases. V lost 10 bases to trimming and J lost 4 bases, with 16 bases between them. Germline lookup yields CDR1 MNHEY and CDR2 SVGAGI. This CDR3 spans 13 amino acids. CDR3 sequence: CATGPGVTYGYTF. CDR3 coding DNA: TGTGCCACAGGGCCAGGCGTGACCTATGGCTACACCTTC.

The table lists this clone with a few counts. V and J are TRBV5-6 and TRBJ1-3; 9 bases agree with TRBD1. CDR1 and CDR2 from the germline V gene are SGHDT and YYEEEE. The CDR3 totals 15 residues. The junction had 6 bases not matched to a gene; V was cut back by 4 bases and J by 4 bases. This chain's CDR3 is CASSRTGGSGNTIYF. In DNA form, the CDR3 reads TGTGCCAGCAGCAGAACAGGGGGCTCCGGAAACACCATATATTTT.

J is TRBJ2-3 and V is TRBV11-3; no firm D call. This CDR3 spans 16 amino acids. Per germline, CDR1 SGHNT and CDR2 YENEEA. Trimming pared 1 base from V and 0 bases from J, leaving 11 bases between. The CDR3 loop reads CASSLGKGVSTDTQYF. CDR3 nucleotides: TGTGCCAGCAGCTTAGGCAAAGGAGTGAGCACAGATACGCAGTATTTT.

The chain has TRBV2 and TRBJ1-2; 8 nucleotides align to TRBD1. This CDR3 has 14 residues. The J segment lost 7 bases and the V segment lost 1 base, leaving 5 bases of the junction unmatched. CDR1 is SNHLY and CDR2 is FYNNEI in the germline V gene. In nucleotides, the CDR3 is TGTGCCAGCAGTGAAGAGGACAGGGCCGGTGGCTACACCTTC. It codes for CASSEEDRAGGYTF.

This clone was seen a handful of times. This chain uses TRBV19 with TRBJ1-6, with unresolved D. The CDR3 has 13 residues. Trimming removed 10 bases from V and 5 bases from J, with 12 bases in between. The germline V gene encodes CDR1 LNHDA and CDR2 SQIVND (reference sequence). The DNA of the CDR3 is TGTGCCACCTCAGTTCAAAATAATTCACCCCTCCACTTT. Its protein product is CATSVQNNSPLHF.

In the case of this clone: Other nucleotide sequences in the sample specify the same CDR3. The chain uses TRBV9 and TRBJ1-3; possible D gene TRBD1, 6 bases. The CDR3 consists of 15 residues. The ends were cut back, 1 base at V and 2 bases at J, with 10 bases in the middle. In germline, CDR1 is SGDLS, CDR2 YYNGEE. CDR3 DNA sequence: TGTGCCAGCAGCGTAAGTTGGGGGCCTGGAAACACCATATATTTT. Its translation is CASSVSWGPGNTIYF.

CDR3 protein: CAGQTGEHSPLHF. CDR3 nucleotides: TGTGCCGGCCAGACAGGGGAACATTCACCCCTCCACTTT. The rearrangement links TRBV30 to TRBJ1-6; 8 nucleotides match TRBD1. Germline V gene sequence: CDR1 GTSNPN, CDR2 SVGIG (reference sequence). The J segment lost 8 bases and the V segment lost 8 bases, leaving 8 bases of the junction unmatched. The CDR3 runs to 13 residues.

The CDR3 reads CASSLAGDGQPQHF. The CDR3, as DNA: TGTGCCAGCTCACTAGCAGGGGACGGTCAGCCCCAGCATTTT. This sequence joins TRBV18 and TRBJ1-5, with D possibly being TRBD1 (6 bases). Trimming removed 4 bases from V and 6 bases from J, with 13 bases in between. CDR1 and CDR2 from the germline V gene are KGHSH and LQKENI. The CDR3 consists of 14 residues. Full variable domain (remainder filled in from reference TRBV18 and TRBJ1-5): NAGVMQNPRHLVRRRGQEARLRCSPMKGHSHVYWYRQLPEEGLKFMVYLQKENIIDESGMPKERFSAEFPKEGPSILRIQQVVRGDSAAYFCASSLAGDGQPQHFGDGTRLSIL.

The chain recombines TRBV5-1 with TRBJ2-1; 9 bases line up with TRBD2. V was clipped by 5 bases and J by 8 bases; unmatched bases: 8. The germline CDR1 and CDR2 sequences are SGHRS and YFSETQ. The CDR3 runs to 14 residues. Written as DNA, the CDR3 is TGCGCCAGCAGTCCAGGACTAGCGAGAGATGAGCAGTTCTTC. Translation gives CASSPGLARDEQFF.

This chain uses TRBV10-3 with TRBJ2-2, with a tentative D call TRBD2 (6 bases). Germline assignment: CDR1 ENHRY and CDR2 SYGVKD. This CDR3 spans 12 amino acids. With 6 bases removed from V and 5 bases from J, the gap between germline ends came to 7 bases. CDR3 residues: CAIRGRTGELFF. In DNA form, the CDR3 reads TGTGCCATCAGAGGGAGGACCGGGGAGCTGTTTTTT.

The chain uses TRBV5-8 and TRBJ1-5; TRBD1 agrees at 7 bases. The CDR3 loop spans 14 amino acids. Trimming took 4 bases from V and 6 from J; bases not matched to a gene: 7. Germline CDR1 and CDR2: SGHTS and YDEGEE. CDR3 DNA sequence: TGTGCCAGCAGCCTTCGACAGGGCTCTCAGCCCCAGCATTTT. This sequence encodes CASSLRQGSQPQHF.

This chain uses TRBV6-5 with TRBJ2-7; a weak D match, TRBD2 (5 bases). Trimming removed 2 bases from V and 4 bases from J, with 9 bases in between. Germline V gives CDR1 MNHEY, CDR2 SVGAGI. The CDR3 totals 13 residues. CDR3 bases: TGTGCCAGCAGTTACCCGGGATTATACGAGCAGTACTTC. It encodes CASSYPGLYEQYF.

This clone was observed a single time. This sequence joins TRBV6-5 and TRBJ1-1, with no clear D. The CDR3 has 13 residues. The germline gives CDR1 MNHEY, CDR2 SVGAGI. Trimming removed 8 bases at V and 5 bases at J, with 15 bases between. The CDR3: CASSFGDNTEAFF. The CDR3 coding sequence is TGTGCCAGCTCCTTCGGGGATAATACTGAAGCTTTCTTT.

The V and J genes are TRBV5-6 and TRBJ1-2; TRBD1 matches 7 bases. After removal of 4 bases from V and 2 bases from J, the junction contained 11 bases not matched to a gene. CDR1 SGHDT and CDR2 YYEEEE come from the germline V gene. The CDR3 consists of 16 residues. The CDR3, as DNA: TGTGCCAGCAGCCCGTATCGAGGGGGCCCGAACTATGGCTACACCTTC. Its translation is CASSPYRGGPNYGYTF.

This rearrangement joins TRBV9 to TRBJ1-3, with 7 bases aligning to TRBD1. This CDR3 has 18 amino acids. Germline-derived CDR1 and CDR2 are SGDLS and YYNGEE. The ends lost 4 bases at V and 0 bases at J; junction bases unmatched: 13. CDR3: CASSSRQGSISSGNTIYF. CDR3 DNA: TGTGCCAGCAGCTCACGACAGGGTAGTATCAGCTCTGGAAACACCATATATTTT.

The chain uses TRBV30 and TRBJ1-2; D remains unclear. The V gene's germline CDR1 is GTSNPN and CDR2 SVGIG (reference sequence). The CDR3 is 13 residues long. V was pared by 0 bases and J by 4 bases, with 9 bases between. The CDR3 nucleotides read TGTGCCTGGAGTGTACTTCGAGGCTATGGCTACACCTTC. The encoded protein is CAWSVLRGYGYTF.

The chain couples TRBV18 to TRBJ2-2; TRBD1 is a possible D gene (6 bases). Trimming took off 3 bases at V and 1 base at J, with 9 bases between the two ends. Germline CDR1 KGHSH, CDR2 LQKENI. The CDR3 loop spans 15 amino acids. The CDR3 coding sequence is TGTGCCAGCTCACCGAACAGGGAGAACACCGGGGAGCTGTTTTTT. As protein: CASSPNRENTGELFF.

This chain uses TRBV30 with TRBJ2-7; 8 bases map to TRBD1. Germline V gene lookup returns CDR1 GTSNPN and CDR2 SVGIG (reference sequence). Trimming took 2 bases from V and 6 from J; bases not matched to a gene: 9. The CDR3 is 14 residues long. CDR3 protein: CAWSRNTGGSEQYF. CDR3 DNA sequence: TGTGCCTGGAGTAGAAACACAGGGGGTAGCGAGCAGTACTTC. Using reference TRBV30 and TRBJ2-7 for the parts outside the CDR3, the full variable domain is SQTIHQWPATLVQPVGSPLSLECTVEGTSNPNLYWYRQAAGRGLQLLFYSVGIGQISSEVPQNLSASRPQDRQFILSSKKLLLSDSGFYLCAWSRNTGGSEQYFGPGTRLTVT.

The chain is built from TRBV10-2 and TRBJ2-5, with 8 bases that match TRBD1. J gave up 6 bases and V 6 bases, and 15 bases lay outside the gene matches. This CDR3 has 16 amino acids. Per germline, CDR1 WSHSY and CDR2 SAAADI. In nucleotides, the CDR3 is TGCGCCAGCAGGTGGGACCCCCAGGGGGCACAACAGACCCAGTACTTC. As protein: CASRWDPQGAQQTQYF.

The gene calls are TRBV12-3 or TRBV12-4 and TRBJ1-2; D gene ambiguous. Trimming stripped 6 bases from V and 6 bases from J, with 14 bases between. The CDR3 sequence is 13 residues long. Here the CDR3 reads CASRRPGDDGYTF. CDR3 bases: TGTGCCAGCAGGCGACCCGGAGACGATGGCTACACCTTC.